This passage covers 30 T cell receptor beta chains from one sample sequenced in a study of shared clonotypes between healthy human individuals. Clones were sequenced by immunoSEQ multiplex PCR, and TCRdb holds only the in-frame ones, with some missing. The sample yields 150,000 to 200,000 clones, about 66% seen once. The sample taken for sequencing was memory CD4+ T cells sorted from blood. Subset noted: CD45RA-negative fraction. These receptors were taken from a man aged 25-45 years in good health.

This clone appeared a few times. The chain carries TRBV5-1 and TRBJ2-5; D gene ambiguous. This CDR3 has 14 amino acids. The V and J ends lost 0 bases and 2 bases respectively, with 8 bases between them. CDR1 is SGHRS, CDR2 YFSETQ, per germline. The CDR3 nucleotides are TGCGCCAGCAGCTTGGCGTCACTACAAGAGACCCAGTACTTC. This codes for CASSLASLQETQYF.

The CDR3 coding sequence is TGCAGCGTTGAGCCTCACAGCTCCTACAATGAGCAGTTCTTC. Translating it yields CSVEPHSSYNEQFF. The chain uses TRBV29-1 and TRBJ2-1, with D unresolved. The CDR3 is 14 residues long. CDR1 and CDR2 (germline): SQVTM, ANQGSEA. V lost 3 bases to trimming and J lost 0 bases, with 9 bases between them.

The chain links TRBV27 to TRBJ2-5, with a tentative D call TRBD2 (5 bases). V was pared by 5 bases and J by 0 bases, with 10 bases between. The CDR3 sequence is 14 residues long. Germline V gene lookup returns CDR1 MNHEY and CDR2 SMNVEV (reference sequence). The CDR3 is CASSEYGNQETQYF. The CDR3 DNA reads TGTGCCAGCAGTGAGTACGGGAACCAAGAGACCCAGTACTTC.

This sequence joins TRBV10-2 and TRBJ2-7, with 8 bases lining up with TRBD1. The CDR3 extends over 13 amino acids. Germline lookup yields CDR1 WSHSY and CDR2 SAAADI. V gave up 7 bases and J gave up 2 bases; unmatched junction bases: 4. Written as DNA, the CDR3 is TGCGCCAGCACGCGGGACAGGACCTACGAGCAGTACTTC. Translation gives CASTRDRTYEQYF.

The chain recombines TRBV5-4 with TRBJ2-5; D is uncertain. Germline V gene sequence: CDR1 SGHNT, CDR2 YYREEE (reference sequence). Trimming shortened V by 4 bases and J by 5 bases, and 18 bases separated the two germline ends. The CDR3 runs to 15 residues. CDR3 nucleotide sequence: TGTGCCAGCAGCCCCAGCGAGATCCGATCGGAGACCCAGTACTTC. Amino acid sequence: CASSPSEIRSETQYF.

The V call is TRBV5-1, the J call TRBJ2-1; 9 nucleotides match TRBD2. This CDR3 has 15 residues. V lost 1 base, J lost 8 bases, and 7 bases stayed unmatched. CDR1 and CDR2 from the germline V gene are SGHRS and YFSETQ. In nucleotides, the CDR3 is TGCGCCAGCAGCTTGAAGTTAGCGGGAGTCGATGAGCAGTTCTTC. Protein sequence: CASSLKLAGVDEQFF.

The chain carries TRBV5-1 and TRBJ2-5; 7 bases line up with TRBD2. The CDR3 consists of 15 residues. Germline loops: CDR1 SGHRS, CDR2 YFSETQ. The V gene end was trimmed by 0 bases and the J gene end by 3 bases; junction bases not matched to a gene: 5. CDR3 DNA: TGCGCCAGCAGCTTGGCCGGGACTACGGAAGAGACCCAGTACTTC. It translates to CASSLAGTTEETQYF.

Points on this clone: Other DNA variants within this sample encode the same CDR3. The genes are TRBV7-9 and TRBJ1-5; D not certain. The CDR3 covers 15 residues. V dropped 0 bases and J dropped 2 bases, with 8 bases sitting between them. Germline V gene lookup returns CDR1 SEHNR and CDR2 FQNEAQ (reference sequence). The CDR3 loop reads CASSLAGGGNQPQHF. CDR3 nucleotides: TGTGCCAGCAGCTTAGCCGGCGGAGGCAATCAGCCCCAGCATTTT.

This chain links TRBV7-2 with TRBJ2-7; D call uncertain. Germline CDR1 is SGHTA and CDR2 is FQGNSA. V was shortened by 3 bases and J by 3 bases, with 18 bases between the two germline ends. The CDR3 is 16 residues long. In DNA, the CDR3 is TGTGCCAGCAGCTTCCGCTCAGGAAAAGAGAGCTACGAGCAGTACTTC. This translates into CASSFRSGKESYEQYF.

The chain uses TRBV7-8 and TRBJ1-1, with TRBD1 matching over 7 bases. With V trimmed by 7 bases and J by 1 base, 6 bases remained unmatched. Germline CDR1 SGHVS, CDR2 FQNEAQ. The CDR3 is 14 amino acids. The CDR3 region is CASTQGRGNTEAFF. The CDR3 nucleotides are TGTGCCAGCACACAGGGGAGAGGGAACACTGAAGCTTTCTTT.

This clone occurred a few times. V gene TRBV5-6 combines with J gene TRBJ1-2; D not certain. The CDR3 covers 14 residues. V was clipped by 4 bases and J by 7 bases, with 17 bases between them. Per the germline V gene, CDR1 is SGHDT and CDR2 is YYEEEE. This CDR3 is CASSLDAGFGGYTF. The CDR3, as DNA: TGTGCCAGCAGCCTCGACGCGGGGTTCGGTGGCTACACCTTC.

The J gene is TRBJ2-3, the V gene TRBV28; 9 nucleotides match TRBD2. The germline V gene encodes CDR1 MDHEN and CDR2 SYDVKM. V trimming: 4 bases; J trimming: 0 bases; junction bases outside the gene matches: 5. This CDR3 region has 16 residues. In DNA, the CDR3 is TGTGCCAGCAGTTCTGATAGCGGGAGTAGCACAGATACGCAGTATTTT. It translates to CASSSDSGSSTDTQYF.

V gene TRBV7-3 combines with J gene TRBJ2-1; tentatively, D is TRBD1 (5 bases). Between the trimmed V and J ends, which lost 4 bases and 8 bases, there was a span of 15 bases. Per the germline V gene, CDR1 is SGHTA and CDR2 is FQGTGA. The CDR3 sequence is 14 residues long. The CDR3 is CASSSEPGLDEQFF. CDR3 sequence (DNA): TGTGCCAGCAGCTCCGAGCCAGGGTTGGATGAGCAGTTCTTC.

Comment on this clone: One junction end disagrees with the germline gene, perhaps due to a read error. The chain has TRBV7-7 and TRBJ2-1, with 7 bases matching TRBD2. CDR1 is SSHAT, CDR2 FNYEAQ, per germline (reference sequence). There are 14 residues in the CDR3. CDR3 in DNA: TGTGCTAGCAGCTTTAGCGGGCAAGACAATGAGCAGTTCTTC. It encodes CASSFSGQDNEQFF.

The gene calls are TRBV6-5 and TRBJ2-7; D is ambiguous. The V gene's germline CDR1 is MNHEY and CDR2 SVGAGI. The V end was cut by 8 bases, the J end by 2 bases, with 13 bases between. The CDR3 is 13 residues long. This CDR3 reads CASGRDPTYEQYF. The CDR3 DNA follows: TGTGCCAGCGGAAGGGATCCGACCTACGAGCAGTACTTC.

The chain employs TRBV5-1 and TRBJ2-5; D not certain. The CDR3 length is 14 residues. The ends were cut back, 6 bases at V and 2 bases at J, with 14 bases in the middle. Germline loops: CDR1 SGHRS, CDR2 YFSETQ. As DNA, the CDR3 is TGCGCCAGCACCCGGTCGTCAGTGCAAGAGACCCAGTACTTC. Residues: CASTRSSVQETQYF.

The chain joins TRBV7-2 to TRBJ1-2, with D possibly being TRBD1 (5 bases). The germline V gene encodes CDR1 SGHTA and CDR2 FQGNSA. The CDR3 contains 14 residues. Deletions cut 0 bases from V and 4 bases from J, with 9 bases between. The CDR3 bases are TGTGCCAGCAGCTTAGCCCCAGGGCTCTATGGCTACACCTTC. Translating gives CASSLAPGLYGYTF.

V gene TRBV28 combines with J gene TRBJ2-1; D uncertain. Looked up from germline, CDR1 is MDHEN and CDR2 is SYDVKM. V shed 2 bases and J shed 3 bases, with 11 bases lying between them. There are 15 residues in the CDR3. CDR3 nucleotide sequence: TGTGCCAGCAGTTTAAGTCAGCGCGGCTACAATGAGCAGTTCTTC. Protein product: CASSLSQRGYNEQFF.

This clone has only one observation. The chain joins TRBV9 to TRBJ2-7; D gene unclear. Germline CDR1 is SGDLS and CDR2 is YYNGEE. This CDR3 comprises 15 residues. V was pared by 0 bases and J by 2 bases, with 12 bases between. The CDR3 DNA reads as TGTGCCAGCAGCGTAGGGTTGGTTAGCCCCTACGAGCAGTACTTC. Encoded protein: CASSVGLVSPYEQYF.

A single count supports this clone. This CDR3 reads CATSRSRPRARGEQYF. Written as DNA, the CDR3 is TGTGCCACCAGCAGATCTAGACCTAGAGCCCGGGGCGAGCAGTACTTC. The chain combines TRBV15 with TRBJ2-7; possible D gene TRBD2, 5 bases. Germline loops: CDR1 LNHNV, CDR2 YYDKDF (reference sequence). Trimming removed 2 bases at V and 6 bases at J, with 20 bases between. This CDR3 has 16 residues.

The chain recombines TRBV27 with TRBJ2-1; possible D gene TRBD2, 6 bases. The CDR3 is 16 residues long. Per germline, CDR1 MNHEY and CDR2 SMNVEV (reference sequence). Trimming left V 3 bases short and J 4 bases short, with 16 bases between. CDR3 sequence (DNA): TGTGCCAGCAGTTTGGGGTTCGGGAGACCGTACAATGAGCAGTTCTTC. Protein product: CASSLGFGRPYNEQFF.

This chain uses TRBV18 with TRBJ2-7; TRBD1 agrees at 7 bases. V was pared by 2 bases and J by 3 bases, with 13 bases of the junction left unmatched. Per the germline V gene, CDR1 is KGHSH and CDR2 is LQKENI. The CDR3 contains 17 residues. The chain's CDR3 is CASSPRGFNWDSYEQYF. The CDR3 DNA follows: TGTGCCAGCTCACCAAGGGGATTTAATTGGGACAGCTACGAGCAGTACTTC. Supplemented by reference TRBV18 and TRBJ2-7, the full variable domain reads NAGVMQNPRHLVRRRGQEARLRCSPMKGHSHVYWYRQLPEEGLKFMVYLQKENIIDESGMPKERFSAEFPKEGPSILRIQQVVRGDSAAYFCASSPRGFNWDSYEQYFGPGTRLTVT.

This chain joins TRBV5-4 and TRBJ2-3; 8 nucleotides align to TRBD2. V shed 0 bases and J 3 bases; nucleotides not matched to a gene: 6. Germline CDR1 reads SGHNT; CDR2 reads YYREEE (reference sequence). The CDR3 consists of 16 residues. DNA for the CDR3: TGTGCCAGCAGCTTGGGAGCGGGAGATGGTACAGATACGCAGTATTTT. It specifies CASSLGAGDGTDTQYF.

CDR3 residues: CASSAGLNTEAFF. In nucleotides, the CDR3 is TGTGCCAGCAGCGCGGGACTGAACACTGAAGCTTTCTTT. The chain links TRBV7-8 to TRBJ1-1; a weak D match, TRBD1 (5 bases). Germline CDR1 SGHVS, CDR2 FQNEAQ. V lost 5 bases to trimming and J lost 0 bases, with 7 bases between them. The CDR3 sequence is 13 residues long.

This chain joins TRBV5-4 and TRBJ2-7; D is ambiguous. V shed 1 base and J shed 0 bases, with 11 bases lying between them. The length of the CDR3 is 15 residues. From germline, CDR1 is SGHNT and CDR2 YYREEE (reference sequence). CDR3 bases: TGTGCCAGCAGCTTGTCGGCGCGGAGCTCCTACGAGCAGTACTTC. Its translation: CASSLSARSSYEQYF.

The V call is TRBV19, the J call TRBJ2-7, with D unresolved. Germline values: CDR1 LNHDA, CDR2 SQIVND (reference sequence). V gave up 3 bases and J gave up 2 bases, with 8 bases separating them. There are 13 residues in the CDR3. Written as DNA, the CDR3 is TGTGCCAGTAGTATTCGACCCACCTACGAGCAGTACTTC. It encodes CASSIRPTYEQYF.

This clone was counted between two and nine times. CDR3 residues: CARSLPRGRREEQYF. The CDR3 DNA sequence: TGTGCCAGAAGCTTGCCCAGGGGGCGGAGGGAGGAGCAGTACTTC. The V call is TRBV5-3, the J call TRBJ2-7; the match to TRBD1 covers 8 bases. TRBV5-3 is filed as an ORF, its function uncertain. The ends lost 1 base at V and 7 bases at J; junction bases unmatched: 10. The CDR3 has 15 residues.

The V call is TRBV7-8, the J call TRBJ2-5; 7 bases are shared with TRBD1. The junction had 11 bases not matched to a gene; V was cut back by 5 bases and J by 5 bases. Germline V gene sequence: CDR1 SGHVS, CDR2 FQNEAQ. This CDR3 contains 15 residues. In nucleotides, the CDR3 is TGTGCCAGCAGCCCGACAGGGATGATGAGGGAGACCCAGTACTTC. Translated: CASSPTGMMRETQYF.

The rearrangement links TRBV10-2 to TRBJ2-2; D is perhaps TRBD2 (5 bases). The germline V and J ends were trimmed by 2 bases and 4 bases, with 20 bases remaining between them. The CDR3 has 18 amino acids. Germline V gene sequence: CDR1 WSHSY, CDR2 SAAADI. This CDR3 reads CASSEARLVERRTGELFF. Written as DNA, the CDR3 is TGCGCCAGCAGTGAGGCCAGATTAGTGGAGCGGCGCACCGGGGAGCTGTTTTTT.

The J gene is TRBJ2-2, the V gene TRBV18; 10 bases line up with TRBD2. Trimming removed 1 base from V and 5 bases from J; junction bases left unmatched: 4. Germline V gene sequence: CDR1 KGHSH, CDR2 LQKENI. The CDR3 covers 16 residues. Written as DNA, the CDR3 is TGTGCCAGCTCACCACAATCAGCGGGAGGGACCGGGGAGCTGTTTTTT. As protein: CASSPQSAGGTGELFF.